These 14 T cell receptor beta chains share one sample of origin, sequenced in a study of T cell responses to AZD1222 COVID-19 vaccine. The table came from immunoSEQ multiplex PCR; TCRdb's copy has only in-frame clones and leaves some out. This sample carries some 83,000 clones, about 89% of them seen once, and the ten largest clones take around 6%. The source material was peripheral blood, sampled 28 days after the second AZD1222 dose. Receptors were obtained from an adult who received the AZD1222 COVID-19 vaccine.

This chain joins TRBV7-9 and TRBJ1-2; maybe TRBD1 (5 bases). The CDR3 runs 15 residues. Trimming took off 0 bases at V and 7 bases at J, with 15 bases between the two ends. Germline V CDR1 and CDR2: SEHNR, FQNEAQ (reference sequence). The CDR3 loop reads CASSLAPLGVAGYTF. CDR3 nucleotide sequence: TGTGCCAGCAGCTTAGCGCCCCTAGGGGTGGCTGGCTACACCTTC.

This clone was found a few times. The chain uses TRBV2 and TRBJ1-2; D unresolved. V lost 2 bases to trimming and J lost 4 bases, with 17 bases between them. Germline values: CDR1 SNHLY, CDR2 FYNNEI. The CDR3 is 16 amino acids. The CDR3 spells CASSERRGPRSYGYTF. The CDR3 DNA reads as TGTGCCAGCAGTGAACGTCGTGGTCCCCGCTCCTATGGCTACACCTTC.

CDR3 nucleotide sequence: TGCGCCAGCAGATCGAACACTGAAGCTTTCTTT. Protein sequence: CASRSNTEAFF. This chain connects TRBV4-3 to TRBJ1-1; D gene unclear. V lost 6 bases, J lost 1 base, and 3 bases lay in between. CDR3 length: 11 amino acids. Germline-derived CDR1 and CDR2 are LGHNA and YSLEER.

DNA for the CDR3: TGTGCCAGTAGTATAATCGGAGGGGCCGACGAGCAGTACTTC. Residues: CASSIIGGADEQYF. J is TRBJ2-7 and V is TRBV19; D perhaps matches TRBD2 (6 bases). This CDR3 is built from 14 residues. Germline values: CDR1 LNHDA, CDR2 SQIVND (reference sequence). V lost 2 bases and J 5 bases, leaving 13 bases between the germline ends.

The chain uses TRBV7-9 and TRBJ2-5; D might be TRBD1 (5 bases). The CDR3 has 14 residues. Germline CDR1 reads SEHNR; CDR2 reads FQNEAQ (reference sequence). V lost 5 bases, J lost 3 bases, and 13 bases lay in between. CDR3 protein: CASSLTQGKETQYF. The CDR3 DNA reads TGTGCCAGCAGCCTTACCCAGGGTAAAGAGACCCAGTACTTC. Combining the CDR3 with reference TRBV7-9 and TRBJ2-5 gives the whole variable domain DTGVSQNPRHKITKRGQNVTFRCDPISEHNRLYWYRQTLGQGPEFLTYFQNEAQLEKSRLLSDRFSAERPKGSFSTLEIQRTEQGDSAMYLCASSLTQGKETQYFGPGTRLLVL.

The J gene is TRBJ2-4, the V gene TRBV30; D not resolved. Trimming took 1 base from V and 0 from J, leaving 7 bases between them. Germline CDR1 GTSNPN, CDR2 SVGIG (reference sequence). The CDR3 runs to 14 residues. CDR3 sequence: CAWSEKLAKNIQYF. In DNA, the CDR3 is TGTGCCTGGAGTGAAAAACTAGCCAAAAACATTCAGTACTTC.

CDR3 in amino acids: CASSLSWGTEAFF. CDR3 DNA: TGTGCCAGCAGCTTATCTTGGGGGACTGAAGCTTTCTTT. The chain uses TRBV7-9 and TRBJ1-1; D is perhaps TRBD1 (5 bases). Germline CDR1 is SEHNR and CDR2 is FQNEAQ (reference sequence). V was cut by 2 bases and J by 5 bases, with 9 bases left in between. The CDR3 totals 13 residues.

V and J are TRBV4-1 and TRBJ1-5, with D perhaps TRBD1 (5 bases). This CDR3 spans 15 amino acids. Per germline, CDR1 MGHRA and CDR2 YSYEKL. Trimming took off 1 base at V and 3 bases at J, with 10 bases between the two ends. CDR3 in DNA: TGCGCCAGCAGCCAAGTACAGGTTCCCAATCAGCCCCAGCATTTT. This codes for CASSQVQVPNQPQHF.

V usage is TRBV7-9 and J usage is TRBJ1-6, with D unclear. V was cut by 1 base and J by 7 bases, with 8 bases left in between. Germline assignment: CDR1 SEHNR and CDR2 FQNEAQ (reference sequence). The CDR3 spans 14 residues. This chain's CDR3 is CASSLGAANSPLHF. DNA for the CDR3: TGTGCCAGCAGCTTAGGAGCAGCGAATTCACCCCTCCACTTT.

V and J are TRBV28 and TRBJ1-4; D possibly corresponds to TRBD1 (5 bases). V dropped 8 bases and J dropped 6 bases, with 16 bases sitting between them. Germline loops: CDR1 MDHEN, CDR2 SYDVKM. The CDR3 covers 14 residues. The CDR3 region has the DNA TGTGCCAGCGAAACCACGGGACCCGATGAAAAACTGTTTTTT. Its translation is CASETTGPDEKLFF.

J is TRBJ1-4 and V is TRBV25-1; D is ambiguous. Deletions cut 6 bases from V and 2 bases from J, with 10 bases between. Germline V gene sequence: CDR1 MGHDK, CDR2 SYGVNS. The CDR3 loop spans 14 amino acids. The CDR3 DNA follows: TGTGCCAGCAGCCCCGTCGCGACTAATGAAAAACTGTTTTTT. Protein: CASSPVATNEKLFF.

The chain couples TRBV5-1 to TRBJ2-5; D perhaps matches TRBD1 (5 bases). Germline assignment: CDR1 SGHRS and CDR2 YFSETQ. The CDR3 length is 14 residues. V was trimmed by 4 bases and J by 0 bases, leaving 10 bases between them. CDR3 sequence (DNA): TGCGCCAGCAGCGAAGGACACTACCAAGAGACCCAGTACTTC. Protein sequence: CASSEGHYQETQYF.

The CDR3: CASSFTGNYGYTF. The CDR3 nucleotides read TGTGCCAGCAGCTTTACGGGGAACTATGGCTACACCTTC. The J gene is TRBJ1-2, the V gene TRBV5-4; D unresolved. V lost 2 bases and J 2 bases, leaving 7 bases between the germline ends. Germline V lookup: CDR1 SGHNT, CDR2 YYREEE (reference sequence). The CDR3 contains 13 residues.

The chain recombines TRBV5-1 with TRBJ2-7; 9 nucleotides match TRBD1. J lost 1 base, V lost 0 bases, and 2 bases had no gene match. Germline V gene lookup returns CDR1 SGHRS and CDR2 YFSETQ. This CDR3 has 15 residues. The CDR3 DNA follows: TGCGCCAGCAGCTTGGTACAGGGGGCTTCCTACGAGCAGTACTTC. Translating it yields CASSLVQGASYEQYF.